This T cell receptor (beta chain) was captured in a study of cytomegalovirus exposure and HLA in healthy donors. Overall study findings and caveats: A reported reduction in N-insertions relative to the approximately 670-donor mean was seen in an Asian-associated ancestry cluster in a later analysis. Per a later analysis, roughly 17,000 TCR beta sequences showed association with HLA alleles at 0.05 false discovery rate. Cytomegalovirus status, reportedly, was diagnosed with high specificity and sensitivity by the classifier.

The CDR3 loop spans 13 amino acids. With 3 bases clipped from V and 3 bases from J, the junction kept 1 base outside the gene matches. Germline V CDR1 and CDR2: SGHNT, YYREEE (reference sequence). Points on this clone: Antigen specificity is unknown.

This PCR relied on a set of 60 Vbeta primers and 13 Jbeta primers. Measured with immunoSEQ multiplex PCR; TCRdb has only the in-frame clones, and not every one. The table has roughly 130,000 clones, over 60% seen once. This sequence was found in a human donor in good health. This rearrangement joins TRBV5-4 to TRBJ1-2; TRBD1 aligns across 8 bases. Sequencing was done on a sample of PBMCs. The chain's CDR3 is CASSSGQDYGYTF. The CDR3 bases are TGTGCCAGCAGCTCGGGACAGGACTATGGCTACACCTTC.